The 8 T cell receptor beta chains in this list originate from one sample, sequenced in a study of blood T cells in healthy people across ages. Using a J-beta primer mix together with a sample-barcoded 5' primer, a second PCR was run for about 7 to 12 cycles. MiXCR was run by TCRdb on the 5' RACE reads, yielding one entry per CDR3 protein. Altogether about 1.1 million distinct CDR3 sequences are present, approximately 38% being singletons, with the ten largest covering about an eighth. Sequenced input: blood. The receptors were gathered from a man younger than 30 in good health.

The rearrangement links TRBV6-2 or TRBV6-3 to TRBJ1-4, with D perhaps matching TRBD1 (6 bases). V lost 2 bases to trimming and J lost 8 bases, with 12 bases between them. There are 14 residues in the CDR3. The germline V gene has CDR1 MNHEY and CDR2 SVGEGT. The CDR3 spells CASSYAPGVEKLFF. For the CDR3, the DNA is TGTGCCAGCAGTTACGCGCCAGGGGTGGAAAAACTGTTTTTT.

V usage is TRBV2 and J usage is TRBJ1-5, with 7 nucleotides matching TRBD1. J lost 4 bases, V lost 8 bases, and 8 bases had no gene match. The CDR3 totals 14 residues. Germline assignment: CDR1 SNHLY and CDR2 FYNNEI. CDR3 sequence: CASGPDRRNQPQHF. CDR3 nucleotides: TGTGCCAGCGGCCCGGACAGGCGAAATCAGCCCCAGCATTTT.

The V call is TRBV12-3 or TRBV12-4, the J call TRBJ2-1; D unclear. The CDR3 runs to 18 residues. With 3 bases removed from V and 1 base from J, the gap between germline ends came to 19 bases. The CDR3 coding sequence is TGTGCCAGCAGTTTGGTGGCCCGGGTGTCCTCTTCCTACAATGAGCAGTTCTTC. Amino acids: CASSLVARVSSSYNEQFF.

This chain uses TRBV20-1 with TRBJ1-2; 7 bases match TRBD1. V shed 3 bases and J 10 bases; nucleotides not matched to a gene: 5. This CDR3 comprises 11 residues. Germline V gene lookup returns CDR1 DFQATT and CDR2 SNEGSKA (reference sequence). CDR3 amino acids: CSASDRDAYTF. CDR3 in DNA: TGCAGTGCTAGCGACAGGGACGCCTACACCTTC.

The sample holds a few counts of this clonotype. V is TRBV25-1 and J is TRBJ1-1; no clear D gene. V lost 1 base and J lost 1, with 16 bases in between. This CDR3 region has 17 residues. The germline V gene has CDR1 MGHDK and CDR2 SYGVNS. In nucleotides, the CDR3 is TGTGCCAGCAGTGAATTAGACACCTCAGGAAAGAACACTGAAGCTTTCTTT. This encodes CASSELDTSGKNTEAFF.

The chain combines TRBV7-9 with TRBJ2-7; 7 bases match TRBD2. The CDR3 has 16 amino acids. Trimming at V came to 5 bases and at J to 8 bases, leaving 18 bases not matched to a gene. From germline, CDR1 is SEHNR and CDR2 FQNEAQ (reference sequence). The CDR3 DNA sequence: TGTGCCAGCAGCCACAAACTATCTAGCGGAGGTAGCCAGCAGTACTTC. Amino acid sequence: CASSHKLSSGGSQQYF.

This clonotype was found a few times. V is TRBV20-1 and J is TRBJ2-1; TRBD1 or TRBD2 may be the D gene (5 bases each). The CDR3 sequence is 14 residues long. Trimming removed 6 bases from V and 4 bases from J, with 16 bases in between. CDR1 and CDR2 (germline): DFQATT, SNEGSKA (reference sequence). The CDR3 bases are TGCAGTGCGAGGGGTAGCGAAGCTTACAATGAGCAGTTCTTC. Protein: CSARGSEAYNEQFF.

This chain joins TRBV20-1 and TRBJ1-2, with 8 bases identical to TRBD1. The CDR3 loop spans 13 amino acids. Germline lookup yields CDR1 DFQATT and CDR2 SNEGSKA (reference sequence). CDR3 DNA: TGCAGAGTCAGGACAGGGCCCGACTATGGCTACACCTTC. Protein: CRVRTGPDYGYTF.